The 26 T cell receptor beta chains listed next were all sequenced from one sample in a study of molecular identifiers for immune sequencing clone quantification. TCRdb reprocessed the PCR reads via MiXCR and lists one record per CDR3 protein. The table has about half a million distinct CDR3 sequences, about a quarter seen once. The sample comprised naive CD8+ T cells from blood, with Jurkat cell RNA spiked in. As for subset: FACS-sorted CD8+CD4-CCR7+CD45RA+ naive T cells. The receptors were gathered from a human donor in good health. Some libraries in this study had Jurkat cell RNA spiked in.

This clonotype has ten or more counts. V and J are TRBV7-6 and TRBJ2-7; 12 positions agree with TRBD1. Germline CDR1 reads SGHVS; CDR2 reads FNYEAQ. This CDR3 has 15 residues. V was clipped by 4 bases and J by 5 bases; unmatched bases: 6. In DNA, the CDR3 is TGTGCCAGCAGCTCCCCGGGACAGGGGGCTCACGAGCAGTACTTC. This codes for CASSSPGQGAHEQYF.

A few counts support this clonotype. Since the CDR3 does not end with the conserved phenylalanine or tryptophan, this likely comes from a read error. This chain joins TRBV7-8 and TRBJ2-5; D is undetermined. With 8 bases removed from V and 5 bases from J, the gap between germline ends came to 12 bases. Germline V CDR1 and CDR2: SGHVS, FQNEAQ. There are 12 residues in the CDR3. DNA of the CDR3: TGTGCCAGCCCAGGCCCGTGGGAGACCCAGTACGTC. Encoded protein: CASPGPWETQYV.

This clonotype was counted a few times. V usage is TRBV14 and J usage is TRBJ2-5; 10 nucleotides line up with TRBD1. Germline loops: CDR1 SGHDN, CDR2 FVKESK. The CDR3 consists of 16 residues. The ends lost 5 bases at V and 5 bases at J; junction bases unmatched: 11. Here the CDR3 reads CASSELRDRGSETQYF. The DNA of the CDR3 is TGTGCCAGCAGCGAACTCCGGGACAGGGGCTCGGAGACCCAGTACTTC.

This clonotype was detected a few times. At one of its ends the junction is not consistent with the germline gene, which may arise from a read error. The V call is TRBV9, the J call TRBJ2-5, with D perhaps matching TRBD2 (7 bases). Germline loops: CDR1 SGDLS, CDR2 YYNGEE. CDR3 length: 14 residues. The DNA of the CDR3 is TGTGCCAGCAGCGAAGGGGGGGAGCCGGTCGTCCTGGACTTC. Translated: CASSEGGEPVVLDF.

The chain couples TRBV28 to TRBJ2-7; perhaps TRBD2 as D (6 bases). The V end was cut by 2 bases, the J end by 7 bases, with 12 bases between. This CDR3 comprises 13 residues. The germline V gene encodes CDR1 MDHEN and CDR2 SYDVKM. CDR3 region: CASSLLEGQEQYF. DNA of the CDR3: TGTGCCAGCAGTTTACTGGAGGGGCAAGAGCAGTACTTC.

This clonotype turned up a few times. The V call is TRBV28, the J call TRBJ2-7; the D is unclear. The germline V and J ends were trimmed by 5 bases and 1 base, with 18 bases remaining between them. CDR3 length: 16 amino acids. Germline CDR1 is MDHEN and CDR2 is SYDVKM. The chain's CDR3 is CASSQSGTIRSYEQYF. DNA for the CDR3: TGTGCCAGCAGTCAATCAGGTACTATCAGGTCCTACGAGCAGTACTTC.

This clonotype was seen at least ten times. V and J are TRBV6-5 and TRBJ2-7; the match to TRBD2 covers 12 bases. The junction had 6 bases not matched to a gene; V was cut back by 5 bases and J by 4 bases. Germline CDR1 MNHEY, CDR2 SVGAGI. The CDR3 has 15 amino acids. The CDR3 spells CASSVRTSGKYEQYF. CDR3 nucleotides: TGTGCCAGCAGTGTTAGGACTAGCGGGAAGTACGAGCAGTACTTC.

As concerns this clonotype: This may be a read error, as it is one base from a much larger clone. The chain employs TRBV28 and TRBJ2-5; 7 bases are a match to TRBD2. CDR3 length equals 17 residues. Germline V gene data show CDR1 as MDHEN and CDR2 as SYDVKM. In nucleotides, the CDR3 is TGTGCCTGCAGTTTCCCCCTTGGGGGAGGGCCTCAAGAGACCCAGTACTTC. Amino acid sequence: CACSFPLGGGPQETQYF.

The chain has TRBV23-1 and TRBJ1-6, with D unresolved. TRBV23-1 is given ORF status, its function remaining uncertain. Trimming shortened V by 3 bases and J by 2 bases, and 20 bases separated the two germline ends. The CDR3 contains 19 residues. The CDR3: CASSHPTRVRGTYNSPLHF. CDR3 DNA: TGCGCCAGCAGTCATCCGACAAGGGTTCGGGGAACCTATAATTCACCCCTCCACTTT.

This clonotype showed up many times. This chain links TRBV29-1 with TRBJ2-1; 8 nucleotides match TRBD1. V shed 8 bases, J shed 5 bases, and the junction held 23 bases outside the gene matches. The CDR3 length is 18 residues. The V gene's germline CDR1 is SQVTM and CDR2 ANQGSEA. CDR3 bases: TGCAGCCCCGAACAAGGACAGGGACCCTCTAGCGTCCACAATGAGCAGTTCTTC. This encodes CSPEQGQGPSSVHNEQFF.

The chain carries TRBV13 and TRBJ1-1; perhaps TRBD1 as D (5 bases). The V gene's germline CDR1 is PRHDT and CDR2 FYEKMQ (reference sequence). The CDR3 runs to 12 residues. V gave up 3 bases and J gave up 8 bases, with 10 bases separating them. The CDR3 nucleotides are TGTGCCAGCAGCTTCTTAGGACAAGAAGCTTTCTTT. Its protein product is CASSFLGQEAFF.

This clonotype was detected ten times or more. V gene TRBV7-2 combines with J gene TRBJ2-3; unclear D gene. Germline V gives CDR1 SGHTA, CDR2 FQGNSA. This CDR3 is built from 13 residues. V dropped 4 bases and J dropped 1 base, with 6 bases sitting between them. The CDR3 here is CASSSDGTDTQYF. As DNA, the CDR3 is TGTGCCAGCAGCTCCGACGGCACAGATACGCAGTATTTT.

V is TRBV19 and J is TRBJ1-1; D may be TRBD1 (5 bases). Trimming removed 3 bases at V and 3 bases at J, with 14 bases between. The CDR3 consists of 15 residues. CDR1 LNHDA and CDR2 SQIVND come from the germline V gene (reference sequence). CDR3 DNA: TGTGCCAGTAGTATCATGACAGCCGGGGACACTGAAGCTTTCTTT. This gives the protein CASSIMTAGDTEAFF.

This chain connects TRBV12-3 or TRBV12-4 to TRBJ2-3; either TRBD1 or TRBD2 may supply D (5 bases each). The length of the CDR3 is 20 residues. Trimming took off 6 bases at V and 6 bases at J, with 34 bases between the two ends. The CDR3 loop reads CASRPPPWDEHSRFRDTQYF. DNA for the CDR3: TGTGCCAGCAGACCTCCCCCCTGGGACGAACACTCCAGATTCCGGGATACGCAGTATTTT.

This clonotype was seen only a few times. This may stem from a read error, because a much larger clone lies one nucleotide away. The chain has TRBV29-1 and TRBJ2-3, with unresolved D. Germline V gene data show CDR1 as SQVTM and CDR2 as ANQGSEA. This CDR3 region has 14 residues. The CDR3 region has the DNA TGCGGCGTTGACGACTTCACCAGCACAGATACGCAGTATTTT. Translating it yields CGVDDFTSTDTQYF.

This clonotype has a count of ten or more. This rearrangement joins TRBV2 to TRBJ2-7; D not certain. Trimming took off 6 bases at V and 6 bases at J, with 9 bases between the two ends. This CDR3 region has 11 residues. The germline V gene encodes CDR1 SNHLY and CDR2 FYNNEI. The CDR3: CASSVGREQYF. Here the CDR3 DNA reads TGTGCCAGCAGCGTTGGGCGCGAGCAGTACTTC. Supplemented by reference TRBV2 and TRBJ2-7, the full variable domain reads EPEVTQTPSHQVTQMGQEVILRCVPISNHLYFYWYRQILGQKVEFLVSFYNNEISEKSEIFDDQFSVERPDGSNFTLKIRSTKLEDSAMYFCASSVGREQYFGPGTRLTVT.

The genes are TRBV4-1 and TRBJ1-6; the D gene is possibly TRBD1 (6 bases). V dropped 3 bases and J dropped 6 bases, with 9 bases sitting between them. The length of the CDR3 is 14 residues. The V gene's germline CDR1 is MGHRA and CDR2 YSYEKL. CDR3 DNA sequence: TGCGCCAGCAGCCACAGGACAGTTAATTCACCCCTCCACTTT. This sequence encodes CASSHRTVNSPLHF.

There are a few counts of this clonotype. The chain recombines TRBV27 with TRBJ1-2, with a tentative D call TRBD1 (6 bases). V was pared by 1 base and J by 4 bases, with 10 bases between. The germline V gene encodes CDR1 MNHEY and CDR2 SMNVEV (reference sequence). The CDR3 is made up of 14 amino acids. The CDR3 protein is CASSLFGRGYGYTF. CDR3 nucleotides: TGTGCCAGCAGTTTATTTGGCAGGGGCTATGGCTACACCTTC.

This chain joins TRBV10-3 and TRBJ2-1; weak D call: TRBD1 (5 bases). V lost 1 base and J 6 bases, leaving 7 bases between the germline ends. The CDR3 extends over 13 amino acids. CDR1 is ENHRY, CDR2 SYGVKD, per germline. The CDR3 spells CAISEFRGNEQFF. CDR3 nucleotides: TGTGCCATCAGTGAGTTTAGGGGCAATGAGCAGTTCTTC.

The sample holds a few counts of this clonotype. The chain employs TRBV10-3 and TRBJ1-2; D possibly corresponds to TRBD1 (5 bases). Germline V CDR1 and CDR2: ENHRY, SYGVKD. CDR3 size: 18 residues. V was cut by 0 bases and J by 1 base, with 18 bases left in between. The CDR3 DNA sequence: TGTGCCATCAGTGAGTCGAGCAGGGAGCAAAATTTTAACTATGGCTACACCTTC. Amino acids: CAISESSREQNFNYGYTF.

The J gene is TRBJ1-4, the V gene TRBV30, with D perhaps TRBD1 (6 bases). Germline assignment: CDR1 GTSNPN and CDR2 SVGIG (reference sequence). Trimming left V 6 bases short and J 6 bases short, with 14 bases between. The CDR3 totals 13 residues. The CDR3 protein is CACNRVWDEKLFF. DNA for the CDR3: TGTGCCTGCAACAGGGTTTGGGATGAAAAACTGTTTTTT.

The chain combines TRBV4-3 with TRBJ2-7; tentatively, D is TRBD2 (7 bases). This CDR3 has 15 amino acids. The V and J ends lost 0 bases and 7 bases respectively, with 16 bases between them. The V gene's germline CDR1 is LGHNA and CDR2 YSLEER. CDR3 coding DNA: TGCGCCAGCAGCCAAGATCCCCAGGGGAGGGCAGAGCAGTACTTC. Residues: CASSQDPQGRAEQYF.

The CDR3 DNA reads TGCAGTGCTAGAGATAGGGACAGGGCCGCTGAAGCTTTCTTT. Residues: CSARDRDRAAEAFF. The chain couples TRBV20-1 to TRBJ1-1, with 9 bases identical to TRBD1. The germline CDR1 and CDR2 sequences are DFQATT and SNEGSKA (reference sequence). V lost 0 bases, J lost 6 bases, and 5 bases stayed unmatched. CDR3 length: 14 amino acids.

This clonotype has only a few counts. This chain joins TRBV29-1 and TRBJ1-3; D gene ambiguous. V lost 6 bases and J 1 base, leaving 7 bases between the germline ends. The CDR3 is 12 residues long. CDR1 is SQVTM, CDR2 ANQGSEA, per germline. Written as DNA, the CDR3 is TGCAGCGTCCGAAGTTCTGGAAACACCATATATTTT. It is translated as CSVRSSGNTIYF. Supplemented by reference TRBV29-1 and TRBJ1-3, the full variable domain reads SAVISQKPSRDICQRGTSLTIQCQVDSQVTMMFWYRQQPGQSLTLIATANQGSEATYESGFVIDKFPISRPNLTFSTLTVSNMSPEDSSIYLCSVRSSGNTIYFGEGSWLTVV.

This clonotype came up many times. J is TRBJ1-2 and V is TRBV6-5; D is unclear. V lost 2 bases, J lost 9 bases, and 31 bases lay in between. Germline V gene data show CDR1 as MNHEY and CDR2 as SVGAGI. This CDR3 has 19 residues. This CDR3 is CASSYQYNVVRPVIGSYTF. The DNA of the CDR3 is TGTGCCAGCAGTTACCAGTATAATGTAGTTAGACCGGTGATTGGGAGCTACACCTTC.

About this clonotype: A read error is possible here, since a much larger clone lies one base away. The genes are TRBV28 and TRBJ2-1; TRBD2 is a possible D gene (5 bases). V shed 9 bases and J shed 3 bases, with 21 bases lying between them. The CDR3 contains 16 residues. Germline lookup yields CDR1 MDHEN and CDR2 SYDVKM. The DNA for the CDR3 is TGTGCCAGAAGCCGAGACCAATGGGAGAACTACAATGAGCAGTTCTTC. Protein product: CARSRDQWENYNEQFF.